The 8 T cell receptor beta chains below were found in one sample sequenced in a study of OX40 agonist ivuxolimab in advanced cancers. Produced via immunoSEQ multiplex PCR; TCRdb's table is partial and in-frame only. This table holds tens of thousands of clones, approximately 79% found once. Sequencing used CD4+ or CD8+ T cells sorted from blood, obtained in a trial of the OX40 agonist ivuxolimab. Source of these receptors: an adult with an advanced solid tumor such as melanoma, head and neck, liver or kidney cancer.

The chain recombines TRBV29-1 with TRBJ1-2, with D possibly TRBD1 on 6 matching bases. Between the trimmed V and J ends, which lost 8 bases and 3 bases, there was a span of 19 bases. The CDR3 sequence is 14 residues long. The germline gives CDR1 SQVTM, CDR2 ANQGSEA. The CDR3 sequence is CSSAAGGTDYGYTF. For the CDR3, the DNA is TGCAGCTCCGCGGCGGGGGGCACGGACTATGGCTACACCTTC.

In its sample, this clone was seen once. The CDR3: CAWSADERGQETQYF. The CDR3, as DNA: TGTGCCTGGAGCGCCGATGAGCGGGGACAAGAGACCCAGTACTTC. The V and J genes are TRBV30 and TRBJ2-5, with 7 nucleotides matching TRBD2. Germline V gene sequence: CDR1 GTSNPN, CDR2 SVGIG (reference sequence). The junction had 9 bases not matched to a gene; V was cut back by 3 bases and J by 2 bases. This CDR3 contains 15 residues.

The chain carries TRBV11-3 and TRBJ2-2; D assignment may be TRBD1 or TRBD2 (5 bases each). From germline, CDR1 is SGHNT and CDR2 YENEEA. The CDR3 length is 13 residues. V dropped 8 bases and J dropped 6 bases, with 13 bases sitting between them. CDR3 loop: CASDARGAGELFF. The CDR3 region has the DNA TGTGCCAGCGATGCGAGGGGAGCCGGGGAGCTGTTTTTT. The whole variable domain, remainder taken from reference TRBV11-3 and TRBJ2-2, is EAGVVQSPRYKIIEKKQPVAFWCNPISGHNTLYWYLQNLGQGPELLIRYENEEAVDDSQLPKDRFSAERLKGVDSTLKIQPAELGDSAVYLCASDARGAGELFFGEGSRLTVL.

V and J are TRBV5-4 and TRBJ1-2, with D hard to call. With 0 bases removed from V and 6 bases from J, the gap between germline ends came to 12 bases. Germline CDR1 is SGHNT and CDR2 is YYREEE (reference sequence). The CDR3 is 14 residues long. CDR3 region: CASSLARTADGYTF. Here the CDR3 DNA reads TGTGCCAGCAGCTTGGCCCGGACGGCGGATGGCTACACCTTC.

This clone was seen only once. The rearrangement joins TRBV6-5 to TRBJ1-2, with D unclear. Per germline, CDR1 MNHEY and CDR2 SVGAGI. This CDR3 has 13 residues. The V end was cut by 5 bases, the J end by 3 bases, with 10 bases between. CDR3 coding DNA: TGTGCCAGCAGTAGCGGTTATGACTATGGCTACACCTTC. It specifies CASSSGYDYGYTF.

Only one count was recorded for this clone. The V call is TRBV5-6, the J call TRBJ2-4; D remains ambiguous. The ends were cut back, 0 bases at V and 0 bases at J, with 7 bases in the middle. This CDR3 region has 15 residues. Germline V gene lookup returns CDR1 SGHDT and CDR2 YYEEEE. The CDR3 nucleotides read TGTGCCAGCAGCTTGGCGGGCTTAGCCAAAAACATTCAGTACTTC. It codes for CASSLAGLAKNIQYF. Full variable domain (missing parts from reference TRBV5-6 and TRBJ2-4): DAGVTQSPTHLIKTRGQQVTLRCSPKSGHDTVSWYQQALGQGPQFIFQYYEEEERQRGNFPDRFSGHQFPNYSSELNVNALLLGDSALYLCASSLAGLAKNIQYFGAGTRLSVL.

The V call is TRBV19, the J call TRBJ2-1; 8 bases fit TRBD1. Germline loops: CDR1 LNHDA, CDR2 SQIVND (reference sequence). The length of the CDR3 is 17 residues. The junction had 17 bases not matched to a gene; V was cut back by 5 bases and J by 8 bases. In DNA, the CDR3 is TGTGCCAGTAGTGCCGGAATAGGGAGTTCGGGACAGGATGAGCAGTTCTTC. Its translation is CASSAGIGSSGQDEQFF. Complete variable domain (other parts from reference TRBV19 and TRBJ2-1): DGGITQSPKYLFRKEGQNVTLSCEQNLNHDAMYWYRQDPGQGLRLIYYSQIVNDFQKGDIAEGYSVSREKKESFPLTVTSAQKNPTAFYLCASSAGIGSSGQDEQFFGPGTRLTVL.

J is TRBJ1-5 and V is TRBV5-6; possibly TRBD1 for D (5 bases). The V end was cut by 1 base, the J end by 5 bases, with 7 bases between. Germline CDR1 reads SGHDT; CDR2 reads YYEEEE. CDR3 length: 13 amino acids. The CDR3 loop reads CASSLRGDQPQHF. The CDR3 coding sequence is TGTGCCAGCAGCTTGAGAGGGGATCAGCCCCAGCATTTT. Full variable domain (rest looked up from reference TRBV5-6 and TRBJ1-5): DAGVTQSPTHLIKTRGQQVTLRCSPKSGHDTVSWYQQALGQGPQFIFQYYEEEERQRGNFPDRFSGHQFPNYSSELNVNALLLGDSALYLCASSLRGDQPQHFGDGTRLSIL.